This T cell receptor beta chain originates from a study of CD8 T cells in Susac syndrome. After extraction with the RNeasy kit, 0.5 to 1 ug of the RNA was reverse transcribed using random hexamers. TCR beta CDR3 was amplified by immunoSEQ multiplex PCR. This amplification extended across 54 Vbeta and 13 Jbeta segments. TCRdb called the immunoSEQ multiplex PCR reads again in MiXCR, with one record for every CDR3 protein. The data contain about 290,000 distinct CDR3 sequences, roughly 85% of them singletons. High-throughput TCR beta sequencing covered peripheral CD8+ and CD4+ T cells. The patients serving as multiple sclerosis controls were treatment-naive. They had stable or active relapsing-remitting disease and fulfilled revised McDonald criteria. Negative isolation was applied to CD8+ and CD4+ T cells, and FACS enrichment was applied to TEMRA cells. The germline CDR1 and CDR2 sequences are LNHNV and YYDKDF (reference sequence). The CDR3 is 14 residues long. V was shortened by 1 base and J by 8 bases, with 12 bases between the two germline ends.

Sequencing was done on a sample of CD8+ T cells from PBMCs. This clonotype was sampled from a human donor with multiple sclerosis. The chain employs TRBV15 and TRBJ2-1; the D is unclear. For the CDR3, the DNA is TGTGCCACCAGCAGAGTTACGGTGAAGGATGAGCAGTTCTTC. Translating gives CATSRVTVKDEQFF.